These T cell receptor beta chains were read from a single sample in a study of resident and recirculating memory T cells in vitiligo. Only in-frame clones appear in the TCRdb table, and some are missing; sequencing was by immunoSEQ multiplex PCR. The sample has fewer than 80,000 clones; about 89% are singletons. The sequencing input was blood. These receptors all come from a male donor with vitiligo. CDR3s include the opening cysteine and the closing phenylalanine or tryptophan. The order of the fields is D gene, V gene, clone size, J gene, CDR3 protein, CDR3 DNA. The D gene is left open where the match is weak. Size tells how often a clone was seen (once, few, many) or the class of an expanded clone, and some rows leave it out.

d_call: .
v_call: TRBV6-6
clone_size: .
j_call: TRBJ2-7
cdr3_aa: CASSYSSSYSGEQYF
cdr3_nt: TGTGCCAGCAGTTACTCGTCTTCTTACTCGGGAGAGCAGTACTTC

d_call: TRBD1
v_call: TRBV7-2
clone_size: .
j_call: TRBJ1-6
cdr3_aa: CASSAGGQPYNSPLHF
cdr3_nt: TGTGCCAGCAGCGCTGGGGGACAGCCATATAATTCACCCCTCCACTTT

d_call: TRBD1
v_call: TRBV7-9
clone_size: .
j_call: TRBJ2-1
cdr3_aa: CASSPHRQGVEQFF
cdr3_nt: TGTGCCAGCAGCCCCCATAGGCAGGGGGTTGAGCAGTTCTTC

d_call: TRBD1
v_call: TRBV7-2
clone_size: .
j_call: TRBJ1-3
cdr3_aa: CASNVLGGPGNTIYF
cdr3_nt: TGTGCCAGCAATGTACTAGGGGGCCCTGGAAACACCATATATTTT

d_call: .
v_call: TRBV4-1
clone_size: .
j_call: TRBJ1-1
cdr3_aa: CASSQPGDGTEAFF
cdr3_nt: TGCGCCAGCAGCCAGCCAGGGGATGGAACTGAAGCTTTCTTT

d_call: .
v_call: TRBV9
clone_size: once
j_call: TRBJ2-2
cdr3_aa: CASSVEDGWGQGPSTGELFF
cdr3_nt: TGTGCCAGCAGCGTAGAGGATGGGTGGGGCCAGGGGCCCTCCACCGGGGAGCTGTTTTTT

d_call: .
v_call: TRBV4-3
clone_size: .
j_call: TRBJ2-2
cdr3_aa: CASSQEPLSGGELFF
cdr3_nt: TGCGCCAGCAGCCAAGAACCCCTGAGCGGCGGGGAGCTGTTTTTT

d_call: .
v_call: TRBV5-4
clone_size: once
j_call: TRBJ2-3
cdr3_aa: CASSLGRDTYTDTQYF
cdr3_nt: TGTGCCAGCAGCTTGGGTCGGGACACATACACAGATACGCAGTATTTT

d_call: .
v_call: TRBV7-3
clone_size: .
j_call: TRBJ1-1
cdr3_aa: CASSLAAGDTEAFF
cdr3_nt: TGTGCCAGCAGCTTAGCGGCAGGGGACACTGAAGCTTTCTTT

d_call: .
v_call: TRBV7-2
clone_size: once
j_call: TRBJ2-1
cdr3_aa: CASSSPGVGYNEQFF
cdr3_nt: TGTGCCAGCAGCTCCCCGGGGGTGGGTTACAATGAGCAGTTCTTC

d_call: TRBD2
v_call: TRBV2
clone_size: .
j_call: TRBJ2-5
cdr3_aa: CASKGGASGGQGTQYF
cdr3_nt: TGTGCCAGCAAAGGGGGGGCTAGCGGGGGCCAAGGGACCCAGTACTTC

d_call: .
v_call: TRBV29-1
clone_size: .
j_call: TRBJ1-2
cdr3_aa: CSVASSTSYGYTF
cdr3_nt: TGCAGCGTTGCTTCGAGCACGTCCTATGGCTACACCTTC

d_call: TRBD2
v_call: TRBV9
clone_size: .
j_call: TRBJ2-4
cdr3_aa: CASSSSGGSGNIQYF
cdr3_nt: TGTGCCAGCAGCAGCAGCGGGGGGTCGGGGAACATTCAGTACTTC

d_call: TRBD1
v_call: TRBV18
clone_size: .
j_call: TRBJ2-4
cdr3_aa: CASSLRGTGRDIQYF
cdr3_nt: TGTGCCAGCTCACTCCGAGGGACAGGGAGGGACATTCAGTACTTC

d_call: .
v_call: TRBV19
clone_size: .
j_call: TRBJ1-3
cdr3_aa: CASSRGHSSGNTIYF
cdr3_nt: TGTGCCAGTAGTCGAGGACATTCCTCTGGAAACACCATATATTTT

d_call: TRBD1
v_call: TRBV4-3
clone_size: .
j_call: TRBJ2-7
cdr3_aa: CASSQEHSRDRGYEQYF
cdr3_nt: TGCGCCAGCAGCCAAGAACATTCCCGGGACAGGGGATACGAGCAGTACTTC

d_call: TRBD1
v_call: TRBV11-2
clone_size: .
j_call: TRBJ2-2
cdr3_aa: CASSIQGATGELFF
cdr3_nt: TGTGCCAGCAGCATACAGGGGGCCACCGGGGAGCTGTTTTTT

d_call: .
v_call: TRBV7-9
clone_size: .
j_call: TRBJ2-2
cdr3_aa: CARGATNTGELFF
cdr3_nt: TGTGCCAGAGGGGCCACGAACACCGGGGAGCTGTTTTTT

d_call: .
v_call: TRBV27
clone_size: .
j_call: TRBJ1-6
cdr3_aa: CASSLYQGRENSPLHF
cdr3_nt: TGTGCCAGCAGTTTATATCAGGGGCGCGAGAATTCACCCCTCCACTTT

d_call: .
v_call: TRBV19
clone_size: .
j_call: TRBJ1-5
cdr3_aa: CASSIYGDNNQPQHF
cdr3_nt: TGTGCCAGTAGTATATATGGGGACAACAATCAGCCCCAGCATTTT

d_call: TRBD2
v_call: TRBV11-2
clone_size: .
j_call: TRBJ2-2
cdr3_aa: CASSLTSGPLSGELFF
cdr3_nt: TGTGCCAGCAGCTTAACTAGCGGGCCCCTCAGCGGGGAGCTGTTTTTT

d_call: .
v_call: TRBV5-6
clone_size: .
j_call: TRBJ2-1
cdr3_aa: CASGPRFQVLAYNEQFF
cdr3_nt: TGTGCCAGCGGCCCCCGTTTTCAGGTGCTAGCTTACAATGAGCAGTTCTTC

d_call: TRBD1
v_call: TRBV5-1
clone_size: .
j_call: TRBJ1-3
cdr3_aa: CASSLAGEGAGGNTIYF
cdr3_nt: TGCGCCAGCAGCTTGGCCGGAGAGGGGGCTGGGGGAAACACCATATATTTT

d_call: .
v_call: TRBV5-1
clone_size: once
j_call: TRBJ2-1
cdr3_aa: CASSAEGKDYNEQFF
cdr3_nt: TGCGCCAGCAGCGCCGAGGGTAAAGACTACAATGAGCAGTTCTTC

d_call: .
v_call: TRBV14
clone_size: once
j_call: TRBJ1-2
cdr3_aa: CASSQVKGGRGGSYGYTF
cdr3_nt: TGTGCCAGCAGCCAAGTCAAAGGCGGTAGGGGAGGGTCATATGGCTACACCTTC

d_call: TRBD2
v_call: TRBV9
clone_size: .
j_call: TRBJ2-7
cdr3_aa: CASSVGPPSGGAYEQYF
cdr3_nt: TGTGCCAGCAGCGTAGGCCCCCCTAGCGGGGGAGCCTACGAGCAGTACTTC

d_call: .
v_call: TRBV6-1
clone_size: .
j_call: TRBJ1-3
cdr3_aa: CASSEVAGTGNTIYF
cdr3_nt: TGTGCCAGCAGTGAGGTGGCAGGGACTGGAAACACCATATATTTT

d_call: TRBD2
v_call: TRBV19
clone_size: .
j_call: TRBJ2-3
cdr3_aa: CASSIILAADTQYF
cdr3_nt: TGTGCCAGTAGTATAATCCTAGCGGCAGATACGCAGTATTTT

d_call: TRBD1
v_call: TRBV9
clone_size: .
j_call: TRBJ2-1
cdr3_aa: CASSVWDRDNEQFF
cdr3_nt: TGTGCCAGCAGCGTATGGGACAGGGACAATGAGCAGTTCTTC

d_call: .
v_call: TRBV7-8
clone_size: .
j_call: TRBJ2-3
cdr3_aa: CASSLARTDTQYF
cdr3_nt: TGTGCCAGCAGCTTAGCGAGGACTGATACGCAGTATTTT

d_call: TRBD1
v_call: TRBV4-2
clone_size: .
j_call: TRBJ2-7
cdr3_aa: CASSTTGQGGSEQYF
cdr3_nt: TGTGCCAGCAGTACCACGGGACAGGGAGGTAGCGAGCAGTACTTC

d_call: .
v_call: TRBV5-6
clone_size: .
j_call: TRBJ2-7
cdr3_aa: CASSLGPTGEQYF
cdr3_nt: TGTGCCAGCAGCTTGGGTCCGACAGGCGAGCAGTACTTC

d_call: TRBD1
v_call: TRBV5-1
clone_size: once
j_call: TRBJ2-3
cdr3_aa: CASALVPGGITDTQYF
cdr3_nt: TGCGCCAGCGCACTCGTACCAGGGGGTATAACAGATACGCAGTATTTT

d_call: .
v_call: TRBV14
clone_size: .
j_call: TRBJ2-3
cdr3_aa: CASSSRQVLFTDTQYF
cdr3_nt: TGTGCCAGCAGCTCCCGACAGGTCCTTTTCACAGATACGCAGTATTTT

d_call: .
v_call: TRBV16
clone_size: .
j_call: TRBJ1-5
cdr3_aa: CASSQSTEYSNQPQHF
cdr3_nt: TGTGCCAGCAGCCAATCTACAGAATATAGCAATCAGCCCCAGCATTTT

d_call: .
v_call: TRBV29-1
clone_size: once
j_call: TRBJ2-6
cdr3_aa: CSVEVAGRLSGANVLTF
cdr3_nt: TGCAGCGTTGAGGTGGCAGGGAGGCTCTCTGGGGCCAACGTCCTGACTTTC